This T cell receptor (beta chain) was recovered during a study of T cell responses to AZD1222 COVID-19 vaccine (dated by TCRdb to the early 2020s). About the investigation overall: A total of 230 to 250 trial participants underwent TCR sequencing, of whom about 210 received two doses of AZD1222 and about 25 received two doses of the MenACWY control vaccine. Trial participants were enrolled by age into 18-55, 56-69 and 70-plus year subgroups, with roughly 150, 30 and 60 TCR-sequenced participants respectively. Study-wide findings and limitations: In the small 56-69-year group, the increase in depth fell short of significance, most likely because of low power. Most participants were white British and females outnumbered males, and the authors suggested that clonal diversity may have been underestimated. Reportedly, almost half of the unique spike-specific TCRs recognized epitopes lying outside the regions that are mutated in the B.1.351 and B.1.1.7 variants. Only a handful of AZD1222 recipients were SARS-CoV-2 seropositive at baseline, limiting conclusions about previously exposed vaccinees. No day 14 peak-response samples were available, so repertoires were characterized only after the peak T cell response. A significant rise in spike-specific TCR breadth and depth was observed after two AZD1222 doses relative to day 0 and relative to MenACWY recipients. The whole spike protein was spanned by vaccine-associated CD4 TCRs, and dominant responses were seen in regions 160-218 and 743-854.

The CDR3 regions of human TCRbeta chains were subjected to immunosequencing. For the original study's pipeline: TCRs in the repertoires were compared against a reference library of SARS-CoV-2-specific TCRs that had been generated with the MIRA antigen-specificity platform. Breadth meant the fraction of unique TCRs that were SARS-CoV-2-associated, whereas depth meant the fraction of total T cells that were SARS-CoV-2-associated. Each spike-specific TCR was assigned to its reactive spike region and to a CD4 or CD8 class using the MIRA data. Log10-transformed breadth and depth values were compared by one-way ANOVA with Sidak's multiple comparisons tests. This immuneACCESS table, as held by TCRdb, lists in-frame sequences with V and J called but not all clones. Of the missing ones, under half trace to an unresolved V gene in checked studies; the others have no known cause. From that table come the V and J calls and clone size; the DNA was used to work out D and trimming. Within this sample are around 150,000 clones, with less than 95% of them counted one time only. Of the sample, roughly 6% falls within the top ten clones.

About this clone itself: Its antigen remains undetermined. Base qualities were left out, and no much larger clone turns up one base away.

Clipping removes 0 bases from V and 4 bases from J, with 6 as the unmatched junction base count. Taken from cysteine to phenylalanine, the CDR3 has 16 residues. Only CDR3 DNA remains: 48 bases, in frame from the first base. The germline V gene yields SGHRS for CDR1 and YFSETQ for CDR2. In the paper's terms, the time point label means: about 28 days (+/-7) after the second vaccine dose. Because spike-specific TCR depth and breadth did not differ between the two schedules, AZD1222 recipients who got a second dose at roughly 4 weeks were pooled with those who got a second dose at roughly 12 weeks. Vaccinee samples were obtained from the UK trials COV001 and COV002, which included a single-blind randomized controlled phase 2/3 trial of AZD1222 (ChAdOx1 nCoV-19) in healthy adults. For TCRbeta chain sequencing, PBMC samples were collected from trial participants at day 0 and at day 28 after the second dose.

The chain was built from TRBV5-1 and TRBJ2-3; 9 central nucleotides agree with TRBD2. The material was peripheral blood, obtained 28 days after the second AZD1222 dose. This clonotype originated in an adult who received the AZD1222 COVID-19 vaccine. The CDR3 reads as follows: CASSLGNSGSSDTQYF. The DNA sequence is TGCGCCAGCAGCTTGGGTAATAGCGGGAGCTCAGATACGCAGTATTTT.